This paragraph covers one TCR beta chain sequence. Its cognate antigen is unknown. TCRdb redid the calling of the reads with MiXCR, one entry per CDR3 protein. Seen here are about 740,000 distinct CDR3 sequences, 35% to 45% observed once, and the top ten hold more than 2.5%. The sample originates from a study of T cell repertoires in cytomegalovirus infection. In the study overall: Shared public TCR beta signatures pointed to both CMV infection and a matching HLA type. Study-wide findings and caveats: Clonotype analysis showed dominance of the ex vivo response by HLA-C-restricted CMV-specific TCR beta clonotypes. Summed frequency of shared TCR beta families picked out CMV carriers who also had the relevant HLA.

Germline CDR1 MNHNY, CDR2 SVGAGI (reference sequence). V was clipped by 8 bases and J by 7 bases; unmatched bases: 6. CDR3 length equals 13 residues. The clonotype was recovered from a human donor in good health (CMV status not recorded). Some clones in this sample may be carry-over from other donors' samples. Material: PBMCs. The rearrangement uses TRBV6-6 and TRBJ2-1; the match to TRBD2 covers 9 bases. CDR3 amino acids: CASRAGGQNEQFF. As DNA, the CDR3 is TGTGCCAGCCGGGCGGGGGGGCAAAATGAGCAGTTCTTC.